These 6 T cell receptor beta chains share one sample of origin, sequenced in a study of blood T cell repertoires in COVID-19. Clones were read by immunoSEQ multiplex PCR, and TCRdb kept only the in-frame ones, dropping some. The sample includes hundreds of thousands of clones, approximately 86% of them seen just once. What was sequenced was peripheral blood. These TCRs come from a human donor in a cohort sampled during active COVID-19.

CDR3 in amino acids: CASSFRGPSYNEQFF. CDR3 DNA sequence: TGTGCCAGCAGTTTTAGGGGCCCCTCCTACAATGAGCAGTTCTTC. The chain carries TRBV6-2 or TRBV6-3 and TRBJ2-1; maybe TRBD1 (5 bases). V dropped 4 bases and J dropped 0 bases, with 10 bases sitting between them. CDR1 MNHEY and CDR2 SVGEGT come from the germline V gene. The CDR3 is 15 amino acids.

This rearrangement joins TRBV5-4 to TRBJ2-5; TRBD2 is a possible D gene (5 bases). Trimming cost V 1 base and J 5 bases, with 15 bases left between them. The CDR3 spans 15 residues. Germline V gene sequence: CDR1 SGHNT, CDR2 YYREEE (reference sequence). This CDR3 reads CASSLRRLAQETQYF. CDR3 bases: TGTGCCAGCAGCTTGAGGCGGCTAGCTCAGGAGACCCAGTACTTC. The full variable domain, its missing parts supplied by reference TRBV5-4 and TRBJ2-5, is ETGVTQSPTHLIKTRGQQVTLRCSSQSGHNTVSWYQQALGQGPQFIFQYYREEENGRGNFPPRFSGLQFPNYSSELNVNALELDDSALYLCASSLRRLAQETQYFGPGTRLLVL.

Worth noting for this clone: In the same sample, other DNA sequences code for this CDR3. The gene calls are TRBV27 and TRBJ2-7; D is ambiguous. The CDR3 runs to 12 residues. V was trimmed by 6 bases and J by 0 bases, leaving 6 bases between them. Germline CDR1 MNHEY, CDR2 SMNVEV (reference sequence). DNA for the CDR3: TGTGCCAGCAGCTCGAGCTCCTACGAGCAGTACTTC. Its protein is CASSSSSYEQYF.

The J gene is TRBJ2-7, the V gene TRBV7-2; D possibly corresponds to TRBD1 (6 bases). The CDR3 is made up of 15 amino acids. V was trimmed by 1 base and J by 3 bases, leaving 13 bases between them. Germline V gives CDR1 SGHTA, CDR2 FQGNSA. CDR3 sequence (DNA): TGTGCCAGCAGCTTAGGGGGGCAGGGCGGCTACGAGCAGTACTTC. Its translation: CASSLGGQGGYEQYF.

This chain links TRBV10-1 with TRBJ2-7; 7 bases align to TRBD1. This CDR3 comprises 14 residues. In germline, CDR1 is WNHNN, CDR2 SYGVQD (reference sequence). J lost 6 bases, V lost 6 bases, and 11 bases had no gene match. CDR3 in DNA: TGCGCCAGCAGCATCACTGGGACAGTGGGCGAGCAGTACTTC. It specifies CASSITGTVGEQYF.

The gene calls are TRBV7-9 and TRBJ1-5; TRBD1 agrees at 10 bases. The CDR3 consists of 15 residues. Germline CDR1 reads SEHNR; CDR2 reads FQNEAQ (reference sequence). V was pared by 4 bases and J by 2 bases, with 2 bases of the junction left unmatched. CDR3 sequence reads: CASSWGTGGNQPQHF. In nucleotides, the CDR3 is TGTGCCAGCAGCTGGGGGACAGGGGGCAATCAGCCCCAGCATTTT.